Sequencing of this T cell receptor beta chain was carried out in a study of shared T cell receptors in the human thymus. Germline V lookup: CDR1 SGHTA, CDR2 FQGNSA. V was cut by 0 bases and J by 2 bases, with 17 bases left in between. The CDR3 consists of 17 residues. Some clones are missing from TCRdb's copy, which holds only in-frame ones; the method was immunoSEQ multiplex PCR. The data show hundreds of thousands of clones, around 87% seen once. These data are also associated with another study on human thymus T cells. According to that study: Surgeons resected thymus tissue during corrective heart surgery.

This chain connects TRBV7-2 to TRBJ2-7, with a possible D match to TRBD1 (8 bases). The clonotype comes from a boy under two years old with a congenital heart defect. What was sequenced was thymocytes. In DNA, the CDR3 is TGTGCCAGCAGCTTAGCCCTTAGGACAGGGACTACCTACGAGCAGTACTTC. Amino acids: CASSLALRTGTTYEQYF.